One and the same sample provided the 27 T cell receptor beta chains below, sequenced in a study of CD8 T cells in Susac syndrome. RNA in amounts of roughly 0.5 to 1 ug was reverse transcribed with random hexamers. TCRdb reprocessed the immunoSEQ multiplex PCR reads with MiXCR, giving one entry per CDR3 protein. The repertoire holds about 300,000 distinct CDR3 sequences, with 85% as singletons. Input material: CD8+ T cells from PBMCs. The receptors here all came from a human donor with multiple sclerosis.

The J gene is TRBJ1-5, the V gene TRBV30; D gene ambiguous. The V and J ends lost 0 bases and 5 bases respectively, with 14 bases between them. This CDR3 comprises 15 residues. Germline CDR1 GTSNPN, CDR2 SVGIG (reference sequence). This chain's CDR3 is CAWSVGLGQDQPQHF. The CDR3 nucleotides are TGTGCCTGGAGTGTGGGGTTAGGGCAGGATCAGCCCCAGCATTTT.

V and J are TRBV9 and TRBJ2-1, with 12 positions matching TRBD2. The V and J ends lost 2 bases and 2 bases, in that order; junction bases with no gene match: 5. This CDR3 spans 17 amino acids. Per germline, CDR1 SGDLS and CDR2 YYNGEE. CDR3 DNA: TGTGCCAGCAGCGTGGACCTAGCGGGAGGGCCCTACAATGAGCAGTTCTTC. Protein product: CASSVDLAGGPYNEQFF.

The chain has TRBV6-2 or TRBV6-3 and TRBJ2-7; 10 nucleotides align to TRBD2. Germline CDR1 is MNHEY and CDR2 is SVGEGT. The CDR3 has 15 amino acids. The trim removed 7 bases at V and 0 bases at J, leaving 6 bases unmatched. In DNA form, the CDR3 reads TGTGCCAGCATAACGGGACTAGCGCTCTCCTACGAGCAGTACTTC. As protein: CASITGLALSYEQYF.

As DNA, the CDR3 is TGTGCCAGCAGCTTAGAGGGGACTAGCGGACCAGATACGCAGTATTTT. Translation: CASSLEGTSGPDTQYF. The chain combines TRBV11-3 with TRBJ2-3, with TRBD2 matching over 11 bases. This CDR3 contains 16 residues. V shed 0 bases, J shed 4 bases, and the junction held 3 bases outside the gene matches. Germline CDR1 SGHNT, CDR2 YENEEA.

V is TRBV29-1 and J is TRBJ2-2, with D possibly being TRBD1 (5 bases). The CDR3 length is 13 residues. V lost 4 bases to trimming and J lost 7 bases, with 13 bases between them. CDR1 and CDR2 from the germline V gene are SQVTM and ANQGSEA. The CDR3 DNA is TGCAGCGTTGGACAGAGTTTTTTCGGGGAGCTGTTTTTT. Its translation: CSVGQSFFGELFF.

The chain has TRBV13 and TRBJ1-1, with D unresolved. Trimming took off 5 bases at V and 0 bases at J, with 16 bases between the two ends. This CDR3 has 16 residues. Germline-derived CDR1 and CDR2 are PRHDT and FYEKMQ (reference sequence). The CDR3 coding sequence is TGTGCCAGCAGCCCCCTCGGAGGGCAGATGAACACTGAAGCTTTCTTT. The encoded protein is CASSPLGGQMNTEAFF.

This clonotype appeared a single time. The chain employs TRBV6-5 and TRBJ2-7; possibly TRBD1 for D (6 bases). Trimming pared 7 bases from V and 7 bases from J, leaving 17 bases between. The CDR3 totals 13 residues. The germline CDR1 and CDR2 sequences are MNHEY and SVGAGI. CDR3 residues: CASTGAFTGEQYF. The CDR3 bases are TGTGCCAGCACAGGGGCCTTCACGGGTGAGCAGTACTTC.

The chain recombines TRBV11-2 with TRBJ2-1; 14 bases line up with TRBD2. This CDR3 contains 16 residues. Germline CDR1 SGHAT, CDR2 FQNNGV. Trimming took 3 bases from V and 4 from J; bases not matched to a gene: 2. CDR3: CASSLRTSGGYNEQFF. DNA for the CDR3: TGTGCCAGCAGCTTGAGGACTAGCGGGGGGTACAATGAGCAGTTCTTC.

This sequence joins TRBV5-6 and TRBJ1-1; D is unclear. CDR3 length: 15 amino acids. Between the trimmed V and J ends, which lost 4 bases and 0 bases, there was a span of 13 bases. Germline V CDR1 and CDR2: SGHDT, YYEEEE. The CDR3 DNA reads TGTGCCAGCAGCGTCTACACGGGCATGAACACTGAAGCTTTCTTT. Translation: CASSVYTGMNTEAFF. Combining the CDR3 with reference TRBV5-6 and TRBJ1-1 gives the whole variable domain DAGVTQSPTHLIKTRGQQVTLRCSPKSGHDTVSWYQQALGQGPQFIFQYYEEEERQRGNFPDRFSGHQFPNYSSELNVNALLLGDSALYLCASSVYTGMNTEAFFGQGTRLTVV.

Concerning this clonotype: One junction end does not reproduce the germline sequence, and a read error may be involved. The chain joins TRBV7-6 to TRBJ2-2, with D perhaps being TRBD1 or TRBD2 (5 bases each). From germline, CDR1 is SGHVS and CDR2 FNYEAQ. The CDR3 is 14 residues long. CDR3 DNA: TGTGCTAGCAGCCCGGGACCCTACACCGGGGAGCTGTTTTTT. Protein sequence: CASSPGPYTGELFF. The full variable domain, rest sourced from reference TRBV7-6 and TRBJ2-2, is GAGVSQSPRYKVTKRGQDVALRCDPISGHVSLYWYRQALGQGPEFLTYFNYEAQQDKSGLPNDRFSAERPEGSISTLTIQRTEQRDSAMYRCASSPGPYTGELFFGEGSRLTVL.

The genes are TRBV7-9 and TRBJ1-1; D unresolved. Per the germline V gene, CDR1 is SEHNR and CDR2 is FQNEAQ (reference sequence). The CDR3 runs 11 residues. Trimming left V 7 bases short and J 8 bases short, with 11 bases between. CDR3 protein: CASTMGEEAFF. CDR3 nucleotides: TGTGCCAGCACCATGGGAGAAGAAGCTTTCTTT.

CDR3 nucleotides: TGTGCCAGCAGCGTAGCGGGAGGGCTGGCGGTCTACGAGCAGTACTTC. Translated, it gives CASSVAGGLAVYEQYF. V is TRBV27 and J is TRBJ2-7, with 11 bases identical to TRBD2. The CDR3 runs 16 residues. With V trimmed by 6 bases and J by 3 bases, 10 bases remained unmatched. Germline V gene lookup returns CDR1 MNHEY and CDR2 SMNVEV (reference sequence).

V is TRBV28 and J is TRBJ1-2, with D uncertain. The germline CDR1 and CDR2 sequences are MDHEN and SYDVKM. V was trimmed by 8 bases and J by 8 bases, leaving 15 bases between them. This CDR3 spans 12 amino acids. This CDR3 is CASGWTSLGYTF. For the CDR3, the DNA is TGTGCCAGCGGATGGACTAGTCTGGGCTACACCTTC.

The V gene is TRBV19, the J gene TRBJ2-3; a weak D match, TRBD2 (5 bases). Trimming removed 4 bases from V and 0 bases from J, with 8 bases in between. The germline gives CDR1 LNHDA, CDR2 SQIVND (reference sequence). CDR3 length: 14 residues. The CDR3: CASSRPGSTDTQYF. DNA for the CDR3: TGTGCCAGTAGTAGGCCGGGGAGCACAGATACGCAGTATTTT.

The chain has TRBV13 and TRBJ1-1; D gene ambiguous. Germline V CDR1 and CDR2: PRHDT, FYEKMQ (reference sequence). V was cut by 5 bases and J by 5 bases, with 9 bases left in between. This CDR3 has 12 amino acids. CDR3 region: CASSLVRTEAFF. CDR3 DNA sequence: TGTGCCAGCAGCCTCGTAAGGACTGAAGCTTTCTTT.

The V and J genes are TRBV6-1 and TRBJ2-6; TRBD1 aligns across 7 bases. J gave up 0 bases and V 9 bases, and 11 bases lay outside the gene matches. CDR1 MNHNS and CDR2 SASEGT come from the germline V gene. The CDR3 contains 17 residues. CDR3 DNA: TGTGCCAGTGAAGGACAGGAAGACGTCTCTGGGGCCAACGTCCTGACTTTC. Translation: CASEGQEDVSGANVLTF.

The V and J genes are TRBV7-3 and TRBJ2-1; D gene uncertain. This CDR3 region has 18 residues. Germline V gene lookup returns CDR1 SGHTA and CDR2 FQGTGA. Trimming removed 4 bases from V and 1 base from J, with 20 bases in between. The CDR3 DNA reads TGTGCCAGCAGCTCCATAGGGCTTAGTACTTTTTCCTACAATGAGCAGTTCTTC. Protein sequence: CASSSIGLSTFSYNEQFF.

This CDR3 is CASSLPGLAGGASSTDTQYF. Written as DNA, the CDR3 is TGTGCCAGCAGCTTACCGGGACTAGCGGGGGGAGCCTCTAGCACAGATACGCAGTATTTT. V and J are TRBV7-8 and TRBJ2-3, with 15 bases aligning to TRBD2. Trimming at V came to 2 bases and at J to 0 bases, leaving 9 bases not matched to a gene. This CDR3 region has 20 residues. CDR1 is SGHVS and CDR2 is FQNEAQ in the germline V gene.

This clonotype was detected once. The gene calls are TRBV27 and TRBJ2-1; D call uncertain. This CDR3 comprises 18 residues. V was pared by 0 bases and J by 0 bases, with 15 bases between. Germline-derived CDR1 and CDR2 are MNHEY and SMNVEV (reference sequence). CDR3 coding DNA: TGTGCCAGCAGTTTATCGACCGTAAGAACAAGCTCCTACAATGAGCAGTTCTTC. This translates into CASSLSTVRTSSYNEQFF.

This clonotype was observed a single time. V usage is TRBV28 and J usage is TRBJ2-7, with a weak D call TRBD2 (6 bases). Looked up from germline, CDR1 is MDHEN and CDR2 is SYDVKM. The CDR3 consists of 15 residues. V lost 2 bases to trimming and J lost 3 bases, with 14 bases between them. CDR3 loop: CASSLGWEANYEQYF. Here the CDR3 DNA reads TGTGCCAGCAGTTTAGGGTGGGAGGCAAACTACGAGCAGTACTTC. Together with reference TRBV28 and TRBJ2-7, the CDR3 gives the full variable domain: DVKVTQSSRYLVKRTGEKVFLECVQDMDHENMFWYRQDPGLGLRLIYFSYDVKMKEKGDIPEGYSVSREKKERFSLILESASTNQTSMYLCASSLGWEANYEQYFGPGTRLTVT.

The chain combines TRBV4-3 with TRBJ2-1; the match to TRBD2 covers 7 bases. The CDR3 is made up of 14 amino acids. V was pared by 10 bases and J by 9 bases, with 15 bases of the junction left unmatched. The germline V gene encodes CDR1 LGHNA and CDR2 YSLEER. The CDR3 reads CATRAGRCEGEQFF. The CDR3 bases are TGCGCCACCCGAGCCGGGAGGTGCGAGGGTGAGCAGTTCTTC.

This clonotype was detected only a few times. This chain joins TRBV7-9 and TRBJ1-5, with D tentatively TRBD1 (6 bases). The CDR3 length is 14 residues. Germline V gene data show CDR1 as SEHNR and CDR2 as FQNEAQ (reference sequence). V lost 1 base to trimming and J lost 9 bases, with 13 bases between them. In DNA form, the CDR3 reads TGTGCCAGCAGCTTAGGAACAGGGTGGGCGCCCCAGCATTTT. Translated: CASSLGTGWAPQHF.

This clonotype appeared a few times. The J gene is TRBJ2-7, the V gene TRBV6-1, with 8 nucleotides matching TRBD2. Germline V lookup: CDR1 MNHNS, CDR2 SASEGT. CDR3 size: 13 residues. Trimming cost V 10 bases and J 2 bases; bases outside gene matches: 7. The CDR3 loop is CAILLAAAYEQYF. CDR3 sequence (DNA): TGTGCCATCCTACTAGCGGCCGCCTACGAGCAGTACTTC.

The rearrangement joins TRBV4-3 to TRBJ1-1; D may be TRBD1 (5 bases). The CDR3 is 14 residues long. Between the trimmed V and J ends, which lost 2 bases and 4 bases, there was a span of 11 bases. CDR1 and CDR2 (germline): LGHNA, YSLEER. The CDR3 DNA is TGCGCCAGCAGCCAATGGGCAGGGCGCACTGAAGCTTTCTTT. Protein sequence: CASSQWAGRTEAFF.

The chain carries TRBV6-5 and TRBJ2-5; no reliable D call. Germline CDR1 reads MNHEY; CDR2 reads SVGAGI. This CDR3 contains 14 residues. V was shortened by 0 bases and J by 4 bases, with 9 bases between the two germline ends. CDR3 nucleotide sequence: TGTGCCAGCAGTTACTCGGGCTCGCGAGAGACCCAGTACTTC. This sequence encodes CASSYSGSRETQYF.

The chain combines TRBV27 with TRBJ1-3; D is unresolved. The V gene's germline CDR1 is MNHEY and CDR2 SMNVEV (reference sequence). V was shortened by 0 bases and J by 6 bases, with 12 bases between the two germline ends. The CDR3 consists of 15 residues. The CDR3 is CASSLSWASQNTIYF. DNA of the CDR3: TGTGCCAGCAGTTTATCCTGGGCCTCGCAAAACACCATATATTTT.

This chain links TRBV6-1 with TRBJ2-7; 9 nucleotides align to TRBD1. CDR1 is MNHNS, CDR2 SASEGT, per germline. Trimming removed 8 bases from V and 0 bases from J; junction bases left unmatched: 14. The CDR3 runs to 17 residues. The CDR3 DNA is TGTGCCAGCGGGACCGGACAGGGGCCCCTCTACTCCTACGAGCAGTACTTC. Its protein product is CASGTGQGPLYSYEQYF.